This TCR beta chain derives from a study of response to subunit inactivated influenza vaccine. Broader study findings: New T cells are recruited in small numbers by each seasonal influenza vaccination, according to the authors' suggestion.

TCRdb recomputed calls from the RT-PCR reads with MiXCR, one row per CDR3 protein. Of about 650,000 distinct CDR3 sequences detected, approximately 14% appear once; the ten largest clones hold approximately 10%. The CDR3 covers 15 residues. Germline CDR1 reads MNHEY; CDR2 reads SVGAGI. J was trimmed by 6 bases and V by 0 bases; bases with no gene match: 7. This clonotype was recorded many times. Its antigen is undetermined. This material consisted of PBMCs from blood, taken roughly 12 days after vaccination. This clonotype was sampled from a man between 50 and 59 years old who received an inactivated influenza vaccine. The chain joins TRBV6-5 to TRBJ2-7; TRBD2 agrees at 8 bases. In DNA form, the CDR3 reads TGTGCCAGCAGTTACTCCACTGGCGCGGGGGGCGAGCAGTACTTC. This encodes CASSYSTGAGGEQYF.